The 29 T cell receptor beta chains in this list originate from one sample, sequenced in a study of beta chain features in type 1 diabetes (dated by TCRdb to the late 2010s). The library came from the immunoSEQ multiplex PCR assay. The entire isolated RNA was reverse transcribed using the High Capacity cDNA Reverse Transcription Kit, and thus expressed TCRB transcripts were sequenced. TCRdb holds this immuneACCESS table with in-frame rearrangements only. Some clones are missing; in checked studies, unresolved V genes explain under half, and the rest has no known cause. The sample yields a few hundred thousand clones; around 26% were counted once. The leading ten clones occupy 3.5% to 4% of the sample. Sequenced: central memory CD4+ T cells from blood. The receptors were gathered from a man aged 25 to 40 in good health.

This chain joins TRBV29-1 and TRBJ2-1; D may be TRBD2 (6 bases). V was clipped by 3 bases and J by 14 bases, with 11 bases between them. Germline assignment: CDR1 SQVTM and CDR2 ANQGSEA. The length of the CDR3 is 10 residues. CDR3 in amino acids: CSVDESGEFF. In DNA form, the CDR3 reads TGCAGCGTTGATGAATCGGGGGAGTTCTTC.

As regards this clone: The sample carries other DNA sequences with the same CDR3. CDR3 sequence (DNA): TGTGCCTGGAGTGCAGGTTCTGGAAACACCATATATTTT. It is translated as CAWSAGSGNTIYF. The chain uses TRBV30 and TRBJ1-3; D is unresolved. There are 13 residues in the CDR3. Trimming removed 1 base at V and 1 base at J, with 5 bases between. Per germline, CDR1 GTSNPN and CDR2 SVGIG (reference sequence).

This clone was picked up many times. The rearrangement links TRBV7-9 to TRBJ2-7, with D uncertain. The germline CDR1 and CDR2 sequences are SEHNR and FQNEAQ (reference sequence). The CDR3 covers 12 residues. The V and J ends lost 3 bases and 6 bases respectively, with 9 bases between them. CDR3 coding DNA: TGTGCCAGCAGCTTCCCGTGGGCCGAGCAGTACTTC. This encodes CASSFPWAEQYF.

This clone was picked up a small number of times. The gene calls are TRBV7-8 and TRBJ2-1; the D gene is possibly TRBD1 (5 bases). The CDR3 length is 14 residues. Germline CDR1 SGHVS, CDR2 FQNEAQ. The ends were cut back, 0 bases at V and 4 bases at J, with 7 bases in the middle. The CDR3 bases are TGTGCCAGCAGCTTAGCGACAGCTTACAATGAGCAGTTCTTC. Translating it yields CASSLATAYNEQFF.

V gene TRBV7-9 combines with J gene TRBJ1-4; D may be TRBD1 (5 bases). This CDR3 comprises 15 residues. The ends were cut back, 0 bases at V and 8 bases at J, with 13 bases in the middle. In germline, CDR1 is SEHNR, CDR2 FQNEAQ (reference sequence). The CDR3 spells CASSLAGAMGEKLFF. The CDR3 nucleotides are TGTGCCAGCAGCTTAGCTGGGGCGATGGGAGAAAAACTGTTTTTT. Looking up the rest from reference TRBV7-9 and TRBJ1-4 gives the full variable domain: DTGVSQNPRHKITKRGQNVTFRCDPISEHNRLYWYRQTLGQGPEFLTYFQNEAQLEKSRLLSDRFSAERPKGSFSTLEIQRTEQGDSAMYLCASSLAGAMGEKLFFGSGTQLSVL.

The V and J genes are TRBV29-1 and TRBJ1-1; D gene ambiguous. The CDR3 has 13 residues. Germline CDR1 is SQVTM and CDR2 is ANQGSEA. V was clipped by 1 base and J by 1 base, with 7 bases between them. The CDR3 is CSVEGRTNTEAFF. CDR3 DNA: TGCAGCGTTGAAGGCAGGACGAACACTGAAGCTTTCTTT.

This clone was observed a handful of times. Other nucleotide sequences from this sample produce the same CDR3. CDR3 DNA sequence: TGTGCCAGCAGTTATGGGATAACCTACGAGCAGTACTTC. It specifies CASSYGITYEQYF. The chain employs TRBV6-5 and TRBJ2-7, with unresolved D. This CDR3 has 13 amino acids. Looked up from germline, CDR1 is MNHEY and CDR2 is SVGAGI. V lost 3 bases, J lost 2 bases, and 8 bases lay in between.

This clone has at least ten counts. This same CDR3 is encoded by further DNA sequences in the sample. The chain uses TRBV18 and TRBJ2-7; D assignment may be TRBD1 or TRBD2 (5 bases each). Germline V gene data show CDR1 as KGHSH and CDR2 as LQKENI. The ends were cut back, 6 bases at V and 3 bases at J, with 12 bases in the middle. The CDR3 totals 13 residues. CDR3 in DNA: TGTGCCAGCTCCCCGGGGCCGGGCTACGAGCAGTACTTC. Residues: CASSPGPGYEQYF.

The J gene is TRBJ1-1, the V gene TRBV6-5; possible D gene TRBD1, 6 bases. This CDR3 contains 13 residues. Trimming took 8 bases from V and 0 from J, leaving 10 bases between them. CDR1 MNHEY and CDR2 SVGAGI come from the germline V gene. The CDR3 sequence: CASSRGMNTEAFF. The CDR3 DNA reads TGTGCCAGCTCAAGGGGGATGAACACTGAAGCTTTCTTT.

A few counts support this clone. The CDR3 sequence: CAITRTVNTEAFF. DNA of the CDR3: TGTGCCATCACCCGGACGGTGAACACTGAAGCTTTCTTT. This chain joins TRBV10-3 and TRBJ1-1, with D uncertain. Germline values: CDR1 ENHRY, CDR2 SYGVKD. This CDR3 has 13 amino acids. The V end lost 7 bases, the J end lost 0 bases, and 9 bases lay between the germline ends.

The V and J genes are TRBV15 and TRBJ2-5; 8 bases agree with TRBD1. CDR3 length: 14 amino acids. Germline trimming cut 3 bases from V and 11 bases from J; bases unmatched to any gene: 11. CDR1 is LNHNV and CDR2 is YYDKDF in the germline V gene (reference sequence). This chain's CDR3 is CATSRARTGREQYF. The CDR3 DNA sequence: TGTGCCACCAGCAGGGCTAGGACAGGGCGAGAGCAGTACTTC.

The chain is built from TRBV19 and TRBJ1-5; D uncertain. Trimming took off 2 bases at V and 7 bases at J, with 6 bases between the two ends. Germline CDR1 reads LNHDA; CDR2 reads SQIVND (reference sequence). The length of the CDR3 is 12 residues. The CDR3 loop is CASSIREQPQHF. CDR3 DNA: TGTGCCAGTAGTATAAGGGAGCAGCCCCAGCATTTT.

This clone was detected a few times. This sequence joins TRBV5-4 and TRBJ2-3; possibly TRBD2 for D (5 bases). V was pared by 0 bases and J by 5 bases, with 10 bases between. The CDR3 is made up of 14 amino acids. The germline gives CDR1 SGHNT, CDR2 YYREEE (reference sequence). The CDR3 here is CASSLVTSRDTQYF. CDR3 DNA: TGTGCCAGCAGCTTGGTTACTAGTCGAGATACGCAGTATTTT.

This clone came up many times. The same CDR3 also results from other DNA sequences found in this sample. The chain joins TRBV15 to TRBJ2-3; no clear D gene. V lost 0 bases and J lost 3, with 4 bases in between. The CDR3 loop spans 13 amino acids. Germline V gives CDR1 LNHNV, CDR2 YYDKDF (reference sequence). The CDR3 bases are TGTGCCACCAGCAGAGATCGGACAGATACGCAGTATTTT. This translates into CATSRDRTDTQYF.

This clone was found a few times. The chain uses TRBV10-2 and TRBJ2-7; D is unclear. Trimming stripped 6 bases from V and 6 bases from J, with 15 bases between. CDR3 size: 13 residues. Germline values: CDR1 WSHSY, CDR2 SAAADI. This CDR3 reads CASRWTEPGEQYF. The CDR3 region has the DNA TGCGCCAGCAGATGGACCGAGCCGGGCGAGCAGTACTTC.

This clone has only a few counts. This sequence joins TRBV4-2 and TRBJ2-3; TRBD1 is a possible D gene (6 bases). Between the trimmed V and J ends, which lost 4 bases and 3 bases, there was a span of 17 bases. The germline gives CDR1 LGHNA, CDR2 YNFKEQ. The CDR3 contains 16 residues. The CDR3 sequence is CASSPAGAGITDTQYF. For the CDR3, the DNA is TGTGCCAGCAGCCCAGCAGGGGCTGGTATAACAGATACGCAGTATTTT.

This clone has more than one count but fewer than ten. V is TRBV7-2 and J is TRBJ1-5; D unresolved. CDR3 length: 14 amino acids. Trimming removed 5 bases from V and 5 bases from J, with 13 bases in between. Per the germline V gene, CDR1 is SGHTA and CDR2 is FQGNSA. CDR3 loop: CASSHGGQYQPQHF. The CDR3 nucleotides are TGTGCCAGCAGCCACGGTGGGCAGTATCAGCCCCAGCATTTT.

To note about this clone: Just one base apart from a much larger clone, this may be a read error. The CDR3 sequence is CASSLGGTDTQYF. The CDR3, as DNA: TGTGCCAGCAGCTTAGGTGGCACAGATACGCAGTATTTT. The genes are TRBV11-2 and TRBJ2-3; D is uncertain. Germline assignment: CDR1 SGHAT and CDR2 FQNNGV. Deletions cut 1 base from V and 1 base from J, with 3 bases between. The CDR3 sequence is 13 residues long.

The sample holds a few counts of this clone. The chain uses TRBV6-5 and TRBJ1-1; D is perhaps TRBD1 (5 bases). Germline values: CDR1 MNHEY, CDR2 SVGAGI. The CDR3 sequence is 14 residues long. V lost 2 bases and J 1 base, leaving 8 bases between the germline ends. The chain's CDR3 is CASSYGGENTEAFF. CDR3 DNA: TGTGCCAGCAGTTACGGGGGTGAGAACACTGAAGCTTTCTTT.

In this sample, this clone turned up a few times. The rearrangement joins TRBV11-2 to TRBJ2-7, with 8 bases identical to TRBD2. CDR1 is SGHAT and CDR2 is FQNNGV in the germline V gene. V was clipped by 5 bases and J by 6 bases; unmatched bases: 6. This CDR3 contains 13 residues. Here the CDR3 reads CASSNSGKGEQYF. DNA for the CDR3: TGTGCCAGCAGCAATAGCGGGAAAGGCGAGCAGTACTTC.

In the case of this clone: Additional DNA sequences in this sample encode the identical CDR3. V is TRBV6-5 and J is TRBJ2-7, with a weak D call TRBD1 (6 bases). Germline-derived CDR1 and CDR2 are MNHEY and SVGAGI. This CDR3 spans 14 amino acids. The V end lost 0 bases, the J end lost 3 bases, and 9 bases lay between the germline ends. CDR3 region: CASSYSSGVYEQYF. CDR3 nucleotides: TGTGCCAGCAGTTACTCCTCAGGGGTCTACGAGCAGTACTTC.

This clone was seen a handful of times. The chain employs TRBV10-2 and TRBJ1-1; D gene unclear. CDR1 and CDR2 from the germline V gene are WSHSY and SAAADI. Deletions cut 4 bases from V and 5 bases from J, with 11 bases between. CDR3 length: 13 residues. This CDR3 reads CASSGEKVTEAFF. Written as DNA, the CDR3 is TGCGCCAGCAGTGGAGAAAAGGTGACTGAAGCTTTCTTT.

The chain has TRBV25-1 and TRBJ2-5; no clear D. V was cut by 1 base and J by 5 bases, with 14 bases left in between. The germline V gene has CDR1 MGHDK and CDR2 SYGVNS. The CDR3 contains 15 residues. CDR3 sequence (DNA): TGTGCCAGCAGTGAATTACGTCGGAACGCGGAGACCCAGTACTTC. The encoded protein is CASSELRRNAETQYF.

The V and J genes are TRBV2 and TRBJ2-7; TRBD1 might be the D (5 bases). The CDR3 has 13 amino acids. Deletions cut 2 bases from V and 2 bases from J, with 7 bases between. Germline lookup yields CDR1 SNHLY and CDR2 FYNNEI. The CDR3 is CASSEPRAYEQYF. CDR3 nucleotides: TGTGCCAGCAGTGAACCCAGGGCCTACGAGCAGTACTTC.

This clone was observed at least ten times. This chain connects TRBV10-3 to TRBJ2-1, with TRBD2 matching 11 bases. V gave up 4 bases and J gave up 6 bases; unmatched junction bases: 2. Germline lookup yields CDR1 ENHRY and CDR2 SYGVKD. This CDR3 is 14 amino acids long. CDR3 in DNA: TGTGCCATCAGTGCACTAGCGGGAGCCAATGAGCAGTTCTTC. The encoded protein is CAISALAGANEQFF.

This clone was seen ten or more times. DNA of the CDR3: TGCAGCGTCGCTCCCAGACAGGTTCAAGAGACCCAGTACTTC. It specifies CSVAPRQVQETQYF. The rearrangement joins TRBV29-1 to TRBJ2-5; a weak D match, TRBD1 (6 bases). Germline assignment: CDR1 SQVTM and CDR2 ANQGSEA. Trimming pared 6 bases from V and 2 bases from J, leaving 16 bases between. CDR3 length: 14 amino acids.

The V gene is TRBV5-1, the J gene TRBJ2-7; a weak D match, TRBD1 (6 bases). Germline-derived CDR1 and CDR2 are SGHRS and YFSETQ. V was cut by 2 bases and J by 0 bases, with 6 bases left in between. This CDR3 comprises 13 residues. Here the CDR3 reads CASSLQGSYEQYF. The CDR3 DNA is TGCGCCAGCAGCTTACAGGGCTCCTACGAGCAGTACTTC.

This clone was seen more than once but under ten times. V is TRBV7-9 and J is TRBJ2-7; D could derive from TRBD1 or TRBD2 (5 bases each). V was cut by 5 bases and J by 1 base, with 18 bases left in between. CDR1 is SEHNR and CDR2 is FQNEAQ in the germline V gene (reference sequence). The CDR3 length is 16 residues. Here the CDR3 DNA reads TGTGCCAGCAGCAGTTCGCTCCGGGACGGTTCCTACGAGCAGTACTTC. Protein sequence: CASSSSLRDGSYEQYF.

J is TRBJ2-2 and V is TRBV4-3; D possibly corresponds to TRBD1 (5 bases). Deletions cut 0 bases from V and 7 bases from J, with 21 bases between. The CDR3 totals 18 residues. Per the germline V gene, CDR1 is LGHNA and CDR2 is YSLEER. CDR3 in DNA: TGCGCCAGCAGCCAAGATTTAGGGGCTAGTGGGCAGGTCGGGGAGCTGTTTTTT. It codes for CASSQDLGASGQVGELFF.